These T cell receptor beta chains were read from a single sample in a study of shared clonotypes between healthy human individuals. The method was immunoSEQ multiplex PCR; TCRdb's version includes in-frame clones alone and lacks a portion of them. The sample carries approximately 2,300,000 clones, around 93% recorded once. Sequencing input: naive CD4+ T cells from PBMCs. Receptors were obtained from a man younger than 30 in good health. Some clones in this sample may be carry-over from other donors' samples. Each CDR3 is given with its conserved first and last residue. D genes are given only for firm matches. Size values are once, few and many counts, or a class for expanded clones, and some rows have none.

J gene | D gene | clone size | V gene | CDR3 DNA | CDR3 protein
TRBJ1-3 | NA | few | TRBV7-9 | TGTGCCAGCAGCCCCCTGAACACCATATATTTT | CASSPLNTIYF
TRBJ2-1 | NA | NA | TRBV28 | TGTGCCAGCCCCCATCCGGGGGCAGGGCGACCGAAATTTAATGGGTTCTTC | CASPHPGAGRPKFNGFF
TRBJ1-1 | NA | few | TRBV9 | TGTGCCAGCAGCGTAGTTGGGGGCATGAACACTGAAGCTTTCTTT | CASSVVGGMNTEAFF
TRBJ2-1 | NA | NA | TRBV27 | TGTGCCAGCAGTTCGTCGCGGAACTCCTACAATGAGCAGTTCTTC | CASSSSRNSYNEQFF
TRBJ2-1 | TRBD1 | once | TRBV2 | TGTGCCAGCAATCTGGACAGGACACATGAGCAGTTCTTC | CASNLDRTHEQFF
TRBJ2-2 | NA | NA | TRBV28 | TGTGCCAGCAGTGGGACTGTGGTATACACCGGGGAGCTGTTTTTT | CASSGTVVYTGELFF
TRBJ2-4 | NA | NA | TRBV2 | TGTGCCAGCAGGACGAATGGGGCGCCAAACATTCAGTACTTC | CASRTNGAPNIQYF
TRBJ1-4 | NA | once | TRBV5-1 | TGCGCCAGCAGCGAGACGACCGGGACGGATAATGAAAAACTGTTTTTT | CASSETTGTDNEKLFF
TRBJ2-5 | NA | NA | TRBV7-9 | TGTGCCAGTAAACGATTTTCCGGGACTGGGGGATGGGAGACCCAGTACTTC | CASKRFSGTGGWETQYF
TRBJ2-7 | TRBD1 | NA | TRBV2 | TGTGCCAGCAGTTTTACAGGGGGCGCATTATACGAGCAGTACTTC | CASSFTGGALYEQYF
TRBJ2-7 | TRBD2 | NA | TRBV4-1 | TGCGCCAGCAGCCGGGGGGAAAGCGGGGTTTACGAGCAGTACTTC | CASSRGESGVYEQYF
TRBJ2-1 | NA | once | TRBV28 | TGTGCCAGCAGCCCCCCTATAGCGGATTACAATGAGCAGTTCTTC | CASSPPIADYNEQFF
TRBJ2-7 | TRBD1 | once | TRBV10-2 | TGCGCCAGCCACCGGGACAGGGGGCCCTCCGAGCAGTACTTC | CASHRDRGPSEQYF
TRBJ2-1 | TRBD2 | once | TRBV30 | TGTGCCTGGAGTAGGGCTAGCGGGTACAATGAGCAGTTCTTC | CAWSRASGYNEQFF
TRBJ2-7 | NA | NA | TRBV5-4 | TGTGCCAGCAGCCAAGCAGGGGTTTACGAGCAGTACTTC | CASSQAGVYEQYF
TRBJ2-7 | NA | once | TRBV7-3 | TGTGCCAGCAGCTCCTCTCACTACCGAGAGCAGTACTTC | CASSSSHYREQYF
TRBJ2-5 | NA | NA | TRBV2 | TGTGCCAGCAGTGGCCGGGGGCTCTACCAAGAGACCCAGTACTTC | CASSGRGLYQETQYF
TRBJ2-2 | TRBD2 | NA | TRBV5-1 | TGCGCCAGCAGCTTGGCCTTGACTAGCGGGAGAAGCAACACCGGGGAGCTGTTTTTT | CASSLALTSGRSNTGELFF
TRBJ2-7 | TRBD2 | NA | TRBV6-6 | TGTGCCAGCCTAACGGGGACTAGCGGGAATGTGCAGTACTTC | CASLTGTSGNVQYF
TRBJ2-1 | NA | once | TRBV5-6 | TGTGCCAGCAGCTCGCTCCTGCCGGGCCCCCGGACCGCGGTCAATGAGCAGTTCTTC | CASSSLLPGPRTAVNEQFF
TRBJ2-7 | NA | NA | TRBV6-5 | TGTGCCAGCAGACAGGGTGGCGAGCAGTACTTC | CASRQGGEQYF
TRBJ2-7 | TRBD2 | NA | TRBV2 | TGTGCCAGCAGTTATGAGGCGGGAGGGTATTCGGGTGAGCAGTACTTC | CASSYEAGGYSGEQYF
TRBJ2-3 | NA | NA | TRBV29-1 | TGCAGCGTTGGCAGCCGCACAGATACGCAGTATTTT | CSVGSRTDTQYF
TRBJ1-6 | NA | NA | TRBV6-5 | TGTGCCAGCAGTTACAGGCCGGGGAACCCTTCACCCCTCCACTTT | CASSYRPGNPSPLHF
TRBJ2-1 | TRBD2 | NA | TRBV7-9 | TGTGCCAGCAGCTTCACTAGCGGGAGATACAATGAGCAGTTCTTC | CASSFTSGRYNEQFF
TRBJ1-1 | TRBD1 | NA | TRBV5-6 | TGTGCCAGCAGCCTCACCCGGGACAGGGTCATAAACACTGAAGCTTTCTTT | CASSLTRDRVINTEAFF
TRBJ2-1 | TRBD2 | NA | TRBV2 | TGTGCCAGCAGGGGACTAGCGGGAACCGAGCAGTTCTTC | CASRGLAGTEQFF
TRBJ1-1 | NA | NA | TRBV5-1 | TGCGCCAGCAGCTTGGGGGTCGGACAGAACACTGAAGCTTTCTTT | CASSLGVGQNTEAFF
TRBJ1-5 | NA | NA | TRBV27 | TGTGCCAGCAGTTTAAGACCCCGGGGTCAGCCCCAGCATTTT | CASSLRPRGQPQHF
TRBJ2-5 | TRBD1 | NA | TRBV9 | TGTGCCAGCAGCGTCCGGGCCACAGGGGGAGAGACCCAGTACTTC | CASSVRATGGETQYF
TRBJ2-2 | TRBD2 | NA | TRBV6-4 | TGTGCCAGCAGTGACCAGCCTAGCGGGAGCACCGGGGAGCTGTTTTTT | CASSDQPSGSTGELFF